These 10 T cell receptor beta chains were sequenced from one sample in a study of tumor-infiltrating lymphocytes in primary liver carcinoma. The study co-extracted DNA and RNA from 20-30 mg of unsorted bulk tissue. A constant-region primer primed TCR beta cDNA synthesis from 400 to 600 ng of total RNA. Three nested multiplex PCR rounds of slightly modified ARM-PCR generated TCR beta libraries. The first two PCR rounds used TRBV1-TRBV30 primers with a Cbeta primer, nine to ten cycles each. From the multiplex PCR reads, TCRdb called clonotypes with MiXCR, one entry per CDR3 protein. The data hold about 44,000 distinct CDR3 sequences, with over 70% observed a single time. Source material: liver tumor tissue from sampling region 3. Subset indicated: tumor region T3, left-lateral pole. These receptors came from a middle-aged man with primary liver carcinoma and hepatitis B virus infection.

On this clonotype itself: One junction end disagrees with the germline gene, perhaps due to a read error. This sequence joins TRBV6-5 and TRBJ2-7; D is perhaps TRBD2 (6 bases). The CDR3 consists of 15 residues. Looked up from germline, CDR1 is MNHEY and CDR2 is SVGAGI. The CDR3 DNA sequence: TGTGCCAGCAGTTACGCGCGGGACTCCCTCTACGGGCAGTACTTC. Its protein product is CASSYARDSLYGQYF.

Notes on this clonotype: Relative to the germline gene, one junction end is altered; a read error may explain this. The gene calls are TRBV14 and TRBJ1-2; the match to TRBD1 covers 7 bases. Per the germline V gene, CDR1 is SGHDN and CDR2 is FVKESK. There are 17 residues in the CDR3. The CDR3 DNA sequence: TGTCCCAGCAGCCAAGAGGGGGCCCTGGGACAGTTCTATGGCTACACCTTC. This encodes CPSSQEGALGQFYGYTF.

The gene calls are TRBV4-1 and TRBJ2-5; 10 bases agree with TRBD2. The CDR3 runs to 19 residues. V shed 6 bases and J 3 bases; nucleotides not matched to a gene: 19. CDR1 is MGHRA, CDR2 YSYEKL, per germline. The CDR3 sequence is CASSLGWMLAGEAKETQYF. The CDR3 region has the DNA TGCGCCAGCAGTCTAGGCTGGATGCTAGCGGGAGAGGCGAAAGAGACCCAGTACTTC.

V and J are TRBV11-2 and TRBJ2-3; D is perhaps TRBD2 (6 bases). The CDR3 covers 14 residues. The V end was cut by 11 bases, the J end by 4 bases, with 19 bases between. The germline V gene encodes CDR1 SGHAT and CDR2 FQNNGV. CDR3: CAGGARESADTQYF. The CDR3, as DNA: TGTGCCGGAGGGGCGCGAGAGTCCGCAGATACGCAGTATTTT.

For this clonotype: Its ends do not fully match the called genes, so a read error is possible. The V call is TRBV6-6, the J call TRBJ2-3; 8 bases are shared with TRBD1. Germline lookup yields CDR1 MNHNY and CDR2 SVGAGI (reference sequence). The CDR3 consists of 16 residues. In DNA form, the CDR3 reads TGTGCCAGCAGTCTCTTTTTGGGACAGGTGTCAGATACGCAATATTTT. This codes for CASSLFLGQVSDTQYF.

About this clonotype itself: One end of the junction is discordant with germline, which a read error may explain. The chain joins TRBV4-1 to TRBJ1-6, with D perhaps matching TRBD1 (5 bases). The germline gives CDR1 MGHRA, CDR2 YSYEKL. This CDR3 spans 16 amino acids. Here the CDR3 reads CARSPIGRDVNSPIHF. In DNA, the CDR3 is TGCGCCAGGAGCCCTATAGGACGGGACGTTAATTCACCCATCCACTTT.

In the case of this clonotype: Possible read error: a much larger clone is one base away. This chain uses TRBV9 with TRBJ2-6; D is uncertain. V was pared by 4 bases and J by 2 bases, with 10 bases between. Germline CDR1 reads SGDLS; CDR2 reads YYNGEE. This CDR3 has 15 residues. The CDR3 nucleotides read TGTGCCAGCAGCTACACAGACGCTGGGGCCAACGTCCTGACTTTC. As protein: CASSYTDAGANVLTF.

This clonotype has a handful of counts. The genes are TRBV20-1 and TRBJ2-3, with TRBD2 matching 7 bases. The ends lost 0 bases at V and 2 bases at J; junction bases unmatched: 5. The CDR3 has 15 residues. Germline loops: CDR1 DFQATT, CDR2 SNEGSKA (reference sequence). The CDR3 sequence is CSAREVTSPTDTQYF. DNA for the CDR3: TGCAGTGCTAGAGAGGTGACTAGCCCCACAGATACGCAGTATTTT.

This clonotype has a single count. This rearrangement joins TRBV6-1 to TRBJ2-7; 7 nucleotides align to TRBD1. CDR1 and CDR2 from the germline V gene are MNHNS and SASEGT. The CDR3 spans 12 residues. Germline trimming cut 4 bases from V and 9 bases from J; bases unmatched to any gene: 6. The CDR3 here is CASSAGGHVQYF. The DNA of the CDR3 is TGTGCCAGCAGTGCAGGGGGTCATGTGCAGTACTTC.

A word on this clonotype: The junction does not match germline at one end; this may be a read error. This chain connects TRBV10-2 to TRBJ2-2; weak D call: TRBD2 (6 bases). The CDR3 totals 16 residues. Germline loops: CDR1 WSHSY, CDR2 SAAADI. The CDR3 here is CANSVARGWNTRELFF. CDR3 nucleotides: TGCGCCAACAGTGTGGCGCGGGGATGGAACACCAGGGAGCTGTTTTTT.